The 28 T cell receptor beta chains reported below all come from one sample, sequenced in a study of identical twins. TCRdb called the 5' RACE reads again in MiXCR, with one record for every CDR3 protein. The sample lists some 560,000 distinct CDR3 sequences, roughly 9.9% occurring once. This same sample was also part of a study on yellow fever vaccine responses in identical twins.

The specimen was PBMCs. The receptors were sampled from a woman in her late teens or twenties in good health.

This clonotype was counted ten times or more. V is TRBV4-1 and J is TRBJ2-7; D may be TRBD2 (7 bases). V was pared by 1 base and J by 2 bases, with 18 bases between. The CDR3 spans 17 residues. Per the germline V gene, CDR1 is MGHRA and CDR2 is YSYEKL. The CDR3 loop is CASSQAVGGGSPYEQYF. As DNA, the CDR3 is TGCGCCAGCAGCCAAGCCGTAGGGGGGGGCTCCCCCTACGAGCAGTACTTC.

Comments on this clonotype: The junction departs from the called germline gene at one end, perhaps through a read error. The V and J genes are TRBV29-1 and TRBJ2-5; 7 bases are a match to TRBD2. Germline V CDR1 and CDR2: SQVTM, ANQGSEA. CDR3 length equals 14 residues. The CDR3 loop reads CRVEDPAGAETQYF. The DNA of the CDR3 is TGCAGAGTTGAAGATCCGGCGGGAGCAGAGACCCAGTACTTC.

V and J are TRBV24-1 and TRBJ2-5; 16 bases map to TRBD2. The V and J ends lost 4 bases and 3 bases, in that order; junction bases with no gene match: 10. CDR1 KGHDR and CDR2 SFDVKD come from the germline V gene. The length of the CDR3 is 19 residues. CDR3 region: CATSEPPGLAGGHEETQYF. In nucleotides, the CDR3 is TGTGCCACCAGTGAACCCCCGGGACTAGCGGGGGGGCATGAAGAGACCCAGTACTTC.

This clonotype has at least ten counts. The CDR3 DNA sequence: TGTGCCTTCACGACAGGCTCCTACGAGCAGTACTTC. Its translation: CAFTTGSYEQYF. V and J are TRBV30 and TRBJ2-7; a weak D match, TRBD1 (6 bases). Germline-derived CDR1 and CDR2 are GTSNPN and SVGIG (reference sequence). Deletions cut 7 bases from V and 0 bases from J, with 10 bases between. The CDR3 is 12 residues long.

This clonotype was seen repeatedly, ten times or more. CDR3 DNA: TGTGCCAGCAGCTTCATCAGGGATCAAGAGACCCAGTACTTC. Protein: CASSFIRDQETQYF. This rearrangement joins TRBV7-9 to TRBJ2-5, with D perhaps matching TRBD1 (5 bases). CDR3 length: 14 residues. CDR1 is SEHNR and CDR2 is FQNEAQ in the germline V gene (reference sequence). Trimming removed 3 bases at V and 2 bases at J, with 10 bases between.

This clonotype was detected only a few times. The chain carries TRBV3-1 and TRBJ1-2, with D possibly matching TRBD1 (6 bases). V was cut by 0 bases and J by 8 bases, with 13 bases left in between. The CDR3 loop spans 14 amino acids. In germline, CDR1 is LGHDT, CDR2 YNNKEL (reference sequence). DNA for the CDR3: TGTGCCAGCAGCCAAGAGGACAGACAGATGGGCTACACCTTC. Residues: CASSQEDRQMGYTF.

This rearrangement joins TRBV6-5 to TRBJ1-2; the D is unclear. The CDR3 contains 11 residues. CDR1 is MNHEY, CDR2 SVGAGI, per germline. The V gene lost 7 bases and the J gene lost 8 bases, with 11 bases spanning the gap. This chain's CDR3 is CASTGQAGYTF. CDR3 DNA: TGTGCCAGCACGGGCCAAGCCGGCTACACCTTC.

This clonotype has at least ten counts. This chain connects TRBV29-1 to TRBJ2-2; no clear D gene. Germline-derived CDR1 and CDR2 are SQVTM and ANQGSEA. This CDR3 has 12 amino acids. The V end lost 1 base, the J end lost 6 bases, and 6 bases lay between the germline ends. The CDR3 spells CSVEGDPGELFF. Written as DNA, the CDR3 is TGCAGCGTTGAAGGGGATCCCGGGGAGCTGTTTTTT.

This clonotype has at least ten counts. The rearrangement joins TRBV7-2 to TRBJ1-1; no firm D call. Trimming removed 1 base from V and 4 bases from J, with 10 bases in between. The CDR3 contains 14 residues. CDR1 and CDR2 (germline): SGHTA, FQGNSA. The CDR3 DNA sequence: TGTGCCAGCAGCTTAGTTGTGGGGAGCACTGAAGCTTTCTTT. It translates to CASSLVVGSTEAFF.

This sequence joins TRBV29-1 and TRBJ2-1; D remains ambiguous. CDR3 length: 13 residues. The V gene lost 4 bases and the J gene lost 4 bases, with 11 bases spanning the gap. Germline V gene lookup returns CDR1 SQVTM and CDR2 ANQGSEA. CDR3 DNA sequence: TGCAGCGTTGCTGCGGACGGGTACAATGAGCAGTTCTTC. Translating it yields CSVAADGYNEQFF.

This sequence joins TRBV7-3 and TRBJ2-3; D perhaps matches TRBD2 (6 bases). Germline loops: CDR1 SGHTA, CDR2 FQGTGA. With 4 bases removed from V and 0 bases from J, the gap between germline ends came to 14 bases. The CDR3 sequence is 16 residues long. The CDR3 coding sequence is TGTGCCAGCAGCTACGGCCTCGGGACTAGCACAGATACGCAGTATTTT. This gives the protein CASSYGLGTSTDTQYF.

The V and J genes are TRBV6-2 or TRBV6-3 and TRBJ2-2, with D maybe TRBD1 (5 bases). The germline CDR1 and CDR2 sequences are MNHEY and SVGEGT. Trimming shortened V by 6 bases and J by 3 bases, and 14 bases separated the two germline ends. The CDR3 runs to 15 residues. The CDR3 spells CASSKRLGHTGELFF. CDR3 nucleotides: TGTGCCAGCAGCAAACGGCTGGGGCACACCGGGGAGCTGTTTTTT.

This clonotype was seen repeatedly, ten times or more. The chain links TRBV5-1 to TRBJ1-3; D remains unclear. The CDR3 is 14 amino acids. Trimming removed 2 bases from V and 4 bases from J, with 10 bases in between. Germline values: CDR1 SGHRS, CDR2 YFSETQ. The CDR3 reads CASSFGDLGNTIYF. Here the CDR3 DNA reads TGCGCCAGCAGCTTCGGAGATCTCGGAAACACCATATATTTT.

The CDR3 region is CSANSLAGGPNEQFF. In DNA form, the CDR3 reads TGCAGTGCAAACTCGCTAGCGGGGGGGCCCAATGAGCAGTTCTTC. The V and J genes are TRBV20-1 and TRBJ2-1; 12 nucleotides match TRBD2. V lost 6 bases, J lost 6 bases, and 9 bases stayed unmatched. Germline V lookup: CDR1 DFQATT, CDR2 SNEGSKA (reference sequence). There are 15 residues in the CDR3.

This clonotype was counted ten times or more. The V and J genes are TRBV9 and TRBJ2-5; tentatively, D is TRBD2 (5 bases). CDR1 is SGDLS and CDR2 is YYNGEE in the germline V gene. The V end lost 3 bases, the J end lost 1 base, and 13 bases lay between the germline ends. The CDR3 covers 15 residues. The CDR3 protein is CASSEFSGFQETQYF. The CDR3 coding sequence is TGTGCCAGCAGCGAATTTTCGGGGTTCCAAGAGACCCAGTACTTC.

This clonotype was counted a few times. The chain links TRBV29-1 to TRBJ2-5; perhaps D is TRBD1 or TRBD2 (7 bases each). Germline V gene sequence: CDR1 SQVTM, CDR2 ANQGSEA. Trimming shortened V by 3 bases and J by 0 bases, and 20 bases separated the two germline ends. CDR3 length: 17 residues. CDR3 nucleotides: TGCAGCGTTGACCCCGAGGGAGGGACAGCCTACCAAGAGACCCAGTACTTC. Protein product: CSVDPEGGTAYQETQYF.

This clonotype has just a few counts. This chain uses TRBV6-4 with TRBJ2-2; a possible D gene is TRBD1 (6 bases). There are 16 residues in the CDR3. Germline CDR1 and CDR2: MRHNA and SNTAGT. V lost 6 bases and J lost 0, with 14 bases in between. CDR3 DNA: TGTGCCAGCAGCCAGGGGATTAATGCGAACACCGGGGAGCTGTTTTTT. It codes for CASSQGINANTGELFF.

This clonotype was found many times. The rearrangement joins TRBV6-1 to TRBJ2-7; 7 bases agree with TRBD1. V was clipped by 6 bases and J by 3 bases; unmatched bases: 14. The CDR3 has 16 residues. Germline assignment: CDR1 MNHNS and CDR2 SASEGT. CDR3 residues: CASRTLSGTESYEQYF. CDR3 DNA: TGTGCCAGCAGGACATTGTCCGGGACAGAAAGCTACGAGCAGTACTTC.

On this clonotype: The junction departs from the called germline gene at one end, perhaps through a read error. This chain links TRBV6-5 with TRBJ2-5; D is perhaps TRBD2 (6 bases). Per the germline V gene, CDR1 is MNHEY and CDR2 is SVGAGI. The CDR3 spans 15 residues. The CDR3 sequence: CASSYSRTNQGTQYF. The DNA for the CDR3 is TGTGCCAGCAGTTACTCGCGGACTAACCAAGGGACCCAGTACTTC.

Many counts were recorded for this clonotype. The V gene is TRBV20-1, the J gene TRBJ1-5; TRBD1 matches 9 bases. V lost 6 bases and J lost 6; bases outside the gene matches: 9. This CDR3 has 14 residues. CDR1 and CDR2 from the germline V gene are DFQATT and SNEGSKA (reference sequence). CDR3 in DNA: TGCAGTGCAGTAGACAGGGGGATAAGTCAGCCCCAGCATTTT. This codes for CSAVDRGISQPQHF.

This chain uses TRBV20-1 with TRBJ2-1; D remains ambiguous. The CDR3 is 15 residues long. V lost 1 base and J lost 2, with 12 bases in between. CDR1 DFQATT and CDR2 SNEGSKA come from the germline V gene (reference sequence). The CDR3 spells CSARVERRPYNEQFF. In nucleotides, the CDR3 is TGCAGTGCTAGAGTCGAGCGAAGACCCTACAATGAGCAGTTCTTC.

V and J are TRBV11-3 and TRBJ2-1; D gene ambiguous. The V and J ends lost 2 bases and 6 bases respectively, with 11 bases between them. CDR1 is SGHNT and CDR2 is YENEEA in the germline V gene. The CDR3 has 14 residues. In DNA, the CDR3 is TGTGCCAGCAGCTTAAGGCTAGACCGCAATGAGCAGTTCTTC. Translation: CASSLRLDRNEQFF.

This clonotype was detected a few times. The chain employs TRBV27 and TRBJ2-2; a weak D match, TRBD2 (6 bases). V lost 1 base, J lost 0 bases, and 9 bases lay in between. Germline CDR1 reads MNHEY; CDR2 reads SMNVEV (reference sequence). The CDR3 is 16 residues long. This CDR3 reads CASSLLAATNTGELFF. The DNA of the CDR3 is TGTGCCAGCAGTTTATTAGCGGCCACGAACACCGGGGAGCTGTTTTTT.

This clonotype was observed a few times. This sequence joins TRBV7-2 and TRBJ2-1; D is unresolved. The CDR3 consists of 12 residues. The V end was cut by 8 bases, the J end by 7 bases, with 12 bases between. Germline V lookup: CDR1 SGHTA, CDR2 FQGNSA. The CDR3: CASGLFGNEQFF. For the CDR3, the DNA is TGTGCCAGCGGTCTGTTCGGAAATGAGCAGTTCTTC.

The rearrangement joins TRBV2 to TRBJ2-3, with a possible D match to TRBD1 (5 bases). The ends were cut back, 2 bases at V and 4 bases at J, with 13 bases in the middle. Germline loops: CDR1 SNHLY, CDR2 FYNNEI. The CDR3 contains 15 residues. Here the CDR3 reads CASSEQGASPDTQYF. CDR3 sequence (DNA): TGTGCCAGCAGTGAACAGGGCGCCTCGCCAGATACGCAGTATTTT.

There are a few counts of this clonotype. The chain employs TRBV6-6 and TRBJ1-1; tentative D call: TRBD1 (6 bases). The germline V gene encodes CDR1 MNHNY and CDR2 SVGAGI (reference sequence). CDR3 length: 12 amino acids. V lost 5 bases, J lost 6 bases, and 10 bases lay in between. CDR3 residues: CASSHGQSEAFF. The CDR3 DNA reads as TGTGCCAGCAGTCACGGACAGTCTGAAGCTTTCTTT.

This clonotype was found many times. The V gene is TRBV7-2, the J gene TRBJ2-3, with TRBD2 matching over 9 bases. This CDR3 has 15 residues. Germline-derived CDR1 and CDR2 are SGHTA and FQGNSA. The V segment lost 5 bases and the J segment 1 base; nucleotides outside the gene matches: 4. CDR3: CASSVTSGGTDTQYF. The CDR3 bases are TGTGCCAGCAGCGTGACTAGCGGCGGCACAGATACGCAGTATTTT.

CDR3 bases: TGCGCCAGCAGTCAAATGTACGGCCCTTTCGTGAATGAGCAGTTCTTC. Translated: CASSQMYGPFVNEQFF. The J gene is TRBJ2-1, the V gene TRBV23-1; D not resolved. TRBV23-1 carries the ORF label, with uncertain function. The V and J ends lost 2 bases and 7 bases respectively, with 18 bases between them. The length of the CDR3 is 16 residues.